This T cell receptor (beta chain) was identified during a study of Graves' ophthalmopathy and Graves' hyperthyroidism. As for the study in general: Untreated patients at initial diagnosis provided peripheral blood. Study results and limitations: From stable hyperthyroidism, ophthalmopathy was separated by a 13-signature model with about 88% sensitivity and 75% to 84% specificity.

V was clipped by 4 bases and J by 3 bases; unmatched bases: 8. Per the germline V gene, CDR1 is LGHNA and CDR2 is YNFKEQ. The length of the CDR3 is 16 residues. TCR beta CDR3 regions were amplified from RNA transcripts. The first-round RT-PCR employed HTBI primers together with the Qiagen OneStep RT-PCR kit. A multiplex PCR was then performed as the second round. One entry per CDR3 protein results from TCRdb running MiXCR on the multiplex PCR reads. The data show 400,000 to 500,000 distinct CDR3 sequences, over 20% seen once. A follow-up of 18 months without ophthalmopathy meant that hyperthyroidism was stable. The PBMCs were taken from less than 11 ml of fresh peripheral blood. Ten or more counts support this clonotype. No antigen is known for it.

This clonotype was obtained from a woman aged 18-29 years with stable Graves' hyperthyroidism. V usage is TRBV4-2 and J usage is TRBJ2-7; TRBD2 matches 11 bases. Material for sequencing was peripheral blood. The CDR3 DNA is TGTGCCAGCAGCCTACAACCCGGACTAGCGGGCTACGAGCAGTACTTC. As protein: CASSLQPGLAGYEQYF.